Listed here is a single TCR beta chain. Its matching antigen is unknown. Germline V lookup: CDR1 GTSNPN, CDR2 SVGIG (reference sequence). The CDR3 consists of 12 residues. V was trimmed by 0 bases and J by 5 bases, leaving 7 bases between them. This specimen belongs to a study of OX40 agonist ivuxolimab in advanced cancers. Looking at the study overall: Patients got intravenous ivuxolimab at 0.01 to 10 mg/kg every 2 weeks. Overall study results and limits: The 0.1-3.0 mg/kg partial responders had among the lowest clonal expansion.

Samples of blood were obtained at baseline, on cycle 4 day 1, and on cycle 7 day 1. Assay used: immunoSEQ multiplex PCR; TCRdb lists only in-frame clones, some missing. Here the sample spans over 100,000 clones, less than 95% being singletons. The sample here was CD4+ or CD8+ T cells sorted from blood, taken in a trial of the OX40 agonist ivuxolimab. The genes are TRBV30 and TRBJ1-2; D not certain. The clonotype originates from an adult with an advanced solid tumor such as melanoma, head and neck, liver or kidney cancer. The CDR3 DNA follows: TGTGCCTGGAGTGTGATGGGGTATGGCTACACCTTC. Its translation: CAWSVMGYGYTF.